These T cell receptor beta chains were read from a single sample in a study of T-cell memory formation after mild COVID-19. TCRdb re-derived calls from the 5' RACE reads in MiXCR, one entry per CDR3 protein. The sample carries 560,000 or so distinct CDR3 sequences, 15% to 20% recorded once. Sequenced input: PBMCs or a T cell subset sorted from them (not recorded which). The receptor set was obtained from an adult woman who had mild COVID-19 (a few samples of this study predate the infection). Cell type and time point are not known. Both conserved end residues are part of each CDR3. Each record gives: V gene, clone size, D gene, J gene, CDR3 DNA, CDR3 protein. D genes are given only for firm matches. For some rows the clone size is stated as once, few or many, or as a class when expanded; others skip it.

V: TRBV7-9; size: few; D: -; J: TRBJ2-1; DNA: TGTGCCAGCAGCCCCATGGGGGGCTACAATGAGCAGTTCTTC; CDR3: CASSPMGGYNEQFF
V: TRBV12-3/TRBV12-4; size: -; D: TRBD1; J: TRBJ1-5; DNA: TGTGCCAGCAGTCTCCGGGGGGGACAGGGGGCACAGCCCCAGCATTTT; CDR3: CASSLRGGQGAQPQHF
V: TRBV5-6; size: few; D: -; J: TRBJ2-7; DNA: TGTGCCAGCAGCTTGGTAGGATCTAAAGGGGAGCAGTACTTC; CDR3: CASSLVGSKGEQYF
V: TRBV20-1; size: few; D: TRBD1; J: TRBJ1-5; DNA: TGCAGTGCTAGAGCTAGACCCGGGACAGTTAGCAATCAGCCCCAGCATTTT; CDR3: CSARARPGTVSNQPQHF
V: TRBV7-8; size: few; D: TRBD2; J: TRBJ2-1; DNA: TGTGCCAGCAGCCCTAGGAGGACTAGCGGGGGGAGCTCCTACAATGAGCAGTTCTTC; CDR3: CASSPRRTSGGSSYNEQFF
V: TRBV2; size: -; D: -; J: TRBJ1-2; DNA: TGTGCCAGCACGCCTTACAGGGAATCGGCCTATGGCTACACCTTC; CDR3: CASTPYRESAYGYTF
V: TRBV12-3/TRBV12-4; size: -; D: TRBD2; J: TRBJ2-2; DNA: TGTGCCAGCAGTTTACAGGCGGGGGGGCTCGGTGGCGGGGAGCTGTTTTTT; CDR3: CASSLQAGGLGGGELFF
V: TRBV15; size: few; D: TRBD2; J: TRBJ2-1; DNA: TGTGCCACCACCGACAGGGCTAGCGGGAGCTACAATGAGCAGTTCTTC; CDR3: CATTDRASGSYNEQFF
V: TRBV20-1; size: -; D: TRBD1; J: TRBJ1-1; DNA: TGCAGTGCTGTCTGGGACAGAAAATCTGAAGCTTTCTTT; CDR3: CSAVWDRKSEAFF
V: TRBV7-9; size: few; D: -; J: TRBJ2-1; DNA: TGTGCCAGCAGCGACGCGGACGGAGGATTAAATGAGCAGTTCTTC; CDR3: CASSDADGGLNEQFF
V: TRBV24-1; size: -; D: -; J: TRBJ1-2; DNA: TGTGCCACCAGTGATTTGGGATCAGGTGATGGCTACACCTTC; CDR3: CATSDLGSGDGYTF
V: TRBV29-1; size: -; D: TRBD1; J: TRBJ2-7; DNA: TGCAGCGTTGGCTCCCGGGACAGAGTTCCCTACGAGCAGTACTTC; CDR3: CSVGSRDRVPYEQYF
V: TRBV7-6; size: few; D: TRBD1; J: TRBJ2-1; DNA: TGTGCCAGCAGCTTCGGGGACAGAACCGATGAGCAGTTCTTC; CDR3: CASSFGDRTDEQFF
V: TRBV7-9; size: few; D: -; J: TRBJ2-5; DNA: TGTGCCAGCAGCCCCATGGCGGGAGAGACCCAGTACTTC; CDR3: CASSPMAGETQYF
V: TRBV24-1; size: -; D: -; J: TRBJ1-5; DNA: TGTGCCACCAGTGGCCCGCCGATACAGGGATTGAGCAATCAGCCCCAGCATTTT; CDR3: CATSGPPIQGLSNQPQHF
V: TRBV28; size: -; D: -; J: TRBJ1-5; DNA: TGTGCCAGCAGTTTAGATAGAGGGTACGGCAATCAGCCCCAGCATTTT; CDR3: CASSLDRGYGNQPQHF
V: TRBV18; size: -; D: TRBD1; J: TRBJ2-1; DNA: TGTGCCAGCTCACCTCCCGGACAGGGTTTCTACAATGAGCAGTTCTTC; CDR3: CASSPPGQGFYNEQFF
V: TRBV9; size: -; D: -; J: TRBJ2-1; DNA: TGTGCCAGCAGCGCCCCGGACAGCTTCTCCTACAATGAGCAGTTCTTC; CDR3: CASSAPDSFSYNEQFF
V: TRBV6-6; size: few; D: TRBD1; J: TRBJ2-4; DNA: TGTGCCAGCAGGCCCGGACAGGGGGGGATAGCCAAAAACATTCAGTACTTC; CDR3: CASRPGQGGIAKNIQYF
V: TRBV3-1; size: few; D: -; J: TRBJ1-1; DNA: TGTGCCAGCAGCCAAACCCTGTCCCGAGCGGCTTTCTTT; CDR3: CASSQTLSRAAFF